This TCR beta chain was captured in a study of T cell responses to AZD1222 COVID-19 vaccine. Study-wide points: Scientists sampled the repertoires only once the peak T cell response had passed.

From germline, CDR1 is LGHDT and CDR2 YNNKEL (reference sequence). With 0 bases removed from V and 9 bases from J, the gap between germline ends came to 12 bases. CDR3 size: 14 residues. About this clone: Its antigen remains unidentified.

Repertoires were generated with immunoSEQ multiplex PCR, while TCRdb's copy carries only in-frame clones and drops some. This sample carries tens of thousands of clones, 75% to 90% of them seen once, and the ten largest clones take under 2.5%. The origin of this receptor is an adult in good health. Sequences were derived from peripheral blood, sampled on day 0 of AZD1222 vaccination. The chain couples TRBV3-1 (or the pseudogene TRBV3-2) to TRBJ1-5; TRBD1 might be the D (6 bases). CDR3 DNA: TGTGCCAGCAGCCAAGATTCCCCGACAGGGCCCCAGCATTTT. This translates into CASSQDSPTGPQHF.